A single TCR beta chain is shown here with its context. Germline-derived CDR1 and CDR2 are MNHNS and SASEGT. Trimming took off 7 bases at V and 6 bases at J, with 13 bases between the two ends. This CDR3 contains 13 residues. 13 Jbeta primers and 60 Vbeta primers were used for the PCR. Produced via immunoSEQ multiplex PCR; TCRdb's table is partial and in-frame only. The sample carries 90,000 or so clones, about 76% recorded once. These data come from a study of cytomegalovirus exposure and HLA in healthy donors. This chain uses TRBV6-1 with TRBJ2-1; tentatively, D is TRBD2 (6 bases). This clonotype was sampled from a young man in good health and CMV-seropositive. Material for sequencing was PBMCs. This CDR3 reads CASNRGLRNEQFF. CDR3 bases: TGTGCCAGCAATAGGGGACTCCGCAATGAGCAGTTCTTC.